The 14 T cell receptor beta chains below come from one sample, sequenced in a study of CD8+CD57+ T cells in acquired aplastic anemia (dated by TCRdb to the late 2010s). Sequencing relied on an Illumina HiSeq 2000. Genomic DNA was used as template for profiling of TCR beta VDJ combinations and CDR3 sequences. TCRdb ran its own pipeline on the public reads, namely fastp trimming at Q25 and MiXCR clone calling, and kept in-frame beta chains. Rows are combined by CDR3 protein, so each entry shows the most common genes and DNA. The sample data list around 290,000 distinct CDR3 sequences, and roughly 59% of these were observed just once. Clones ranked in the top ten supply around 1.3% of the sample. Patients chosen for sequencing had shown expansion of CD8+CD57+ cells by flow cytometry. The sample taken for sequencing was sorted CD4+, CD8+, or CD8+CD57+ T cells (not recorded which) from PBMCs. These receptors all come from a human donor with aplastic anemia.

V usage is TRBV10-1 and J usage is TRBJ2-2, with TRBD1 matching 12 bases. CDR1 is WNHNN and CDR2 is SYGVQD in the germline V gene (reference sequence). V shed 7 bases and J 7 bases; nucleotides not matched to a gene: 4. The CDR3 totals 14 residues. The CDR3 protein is CASTGTGGGGELFF. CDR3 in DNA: TGCGCCAGCACCGGGACAGGGGGCGGCGGGGAGCTGTTTTTT.

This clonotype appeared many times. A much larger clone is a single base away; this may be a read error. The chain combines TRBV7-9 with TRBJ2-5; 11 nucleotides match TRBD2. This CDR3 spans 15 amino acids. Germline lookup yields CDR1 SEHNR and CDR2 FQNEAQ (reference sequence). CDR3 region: CAGSLGLAAKGTQYF. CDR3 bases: TGTGCCGGCAGCTTGGGACTAGCGGCAAAAGGGACCCAGTACTTC.

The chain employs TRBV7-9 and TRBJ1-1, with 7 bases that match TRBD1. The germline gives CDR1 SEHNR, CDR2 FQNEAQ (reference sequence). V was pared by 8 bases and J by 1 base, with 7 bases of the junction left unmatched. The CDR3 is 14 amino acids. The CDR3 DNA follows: TGTGCCAGCTCCGACAGGGCGTGGAACACTGAAGCTTTCTTT. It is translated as CASSDRAWNTEAFF.

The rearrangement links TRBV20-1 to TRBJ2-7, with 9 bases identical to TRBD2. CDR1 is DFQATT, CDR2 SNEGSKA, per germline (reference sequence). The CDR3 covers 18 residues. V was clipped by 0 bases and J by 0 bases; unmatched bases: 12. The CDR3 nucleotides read TGCAGTGCTAGAGATTTTACGGGGGCGGGAGGGGACTCCTACGAGCAGTACTTC. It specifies CSARDFTGAGGDSYEQYF.

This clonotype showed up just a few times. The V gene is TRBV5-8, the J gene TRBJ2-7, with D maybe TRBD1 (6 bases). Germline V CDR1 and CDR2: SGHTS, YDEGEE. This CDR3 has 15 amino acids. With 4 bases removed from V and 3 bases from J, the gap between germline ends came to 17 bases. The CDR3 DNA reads TGTGCCAGCAGCCTCAACCGGGACATCGTCTACGAGCAGTACTTC. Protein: CASSLNRDIVYEQYF.

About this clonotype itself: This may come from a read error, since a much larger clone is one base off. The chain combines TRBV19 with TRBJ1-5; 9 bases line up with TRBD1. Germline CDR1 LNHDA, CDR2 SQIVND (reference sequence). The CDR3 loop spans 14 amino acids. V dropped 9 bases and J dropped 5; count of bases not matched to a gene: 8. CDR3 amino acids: CASSGTGPDQPQHF. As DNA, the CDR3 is TGTGCCAGCTCTGGGACAGGGCCAGATCAGCCCCAGCATTTT.

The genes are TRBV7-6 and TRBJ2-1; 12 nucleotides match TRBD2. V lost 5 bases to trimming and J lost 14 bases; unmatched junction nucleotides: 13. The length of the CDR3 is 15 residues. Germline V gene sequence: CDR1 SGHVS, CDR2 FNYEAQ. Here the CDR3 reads CASSQSASGGVEEFF. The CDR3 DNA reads TGTGCCAGCAGCCAAAGCGCTAGCGGGGGGGTCGAGGAGTTCTTC. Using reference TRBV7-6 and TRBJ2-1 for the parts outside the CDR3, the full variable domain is GAGVSQSPRYKVTKRGQDVALRCDPISGHVSLYWYRQALGQGPEFLTYFNYEAQQDKSGLPNDRFSAERPEGSISTLTIQRTEQRDSAMYRCASSQSASGGVEEFFGPGTRLTVL.

CDR3 coding DNA: TGTGCCAGCAGCGTACTAGGCTCTGGAAACACCATATATTTT. Translating gives CASSVLGSGNTIYF. The chain is built from TRBV9 and TRBJ1-3; no firm D call. In germline, CDR1 is SGDLS, CDR2 YYNGEE. The CDR3 has 14 residues. V gave up 1 base and J gave up 0 bases, with 5 bases separating them.

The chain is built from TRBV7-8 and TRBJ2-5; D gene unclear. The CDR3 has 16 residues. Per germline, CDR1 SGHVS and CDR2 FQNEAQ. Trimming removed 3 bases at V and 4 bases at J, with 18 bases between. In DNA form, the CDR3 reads TGTGCCAGCAGCTTCCGGCCAAGTGGGGTAGGAGAGACCCAGTACTTC. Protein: CASSFRPSGVGETQYF.

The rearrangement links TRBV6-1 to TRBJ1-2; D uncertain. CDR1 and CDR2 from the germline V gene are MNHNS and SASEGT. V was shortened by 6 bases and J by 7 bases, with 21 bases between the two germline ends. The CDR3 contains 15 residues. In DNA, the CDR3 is TGTGCCAGCAGGGAGGGCGGCCGGGGAGGATCTGGCTACACCTTC. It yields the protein CASREGGRGGSGYTF.

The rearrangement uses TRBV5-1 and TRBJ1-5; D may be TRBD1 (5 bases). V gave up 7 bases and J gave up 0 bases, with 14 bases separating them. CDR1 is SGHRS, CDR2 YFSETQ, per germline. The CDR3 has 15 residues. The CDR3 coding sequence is TGCGCCAGCCCCCTTGTTCAGGGTAGCAATCAGCCCCAGCATTTT. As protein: CASPLVQGSNQPQHF.

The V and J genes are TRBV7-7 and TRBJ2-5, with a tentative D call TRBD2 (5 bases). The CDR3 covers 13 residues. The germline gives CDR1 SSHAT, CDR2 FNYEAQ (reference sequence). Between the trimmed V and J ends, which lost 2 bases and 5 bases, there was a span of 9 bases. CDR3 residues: CASSLSGLETQYF. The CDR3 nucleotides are TGTGCCAGCAGCTTATCGGGGTTGGAGACCCAGTACTTC.

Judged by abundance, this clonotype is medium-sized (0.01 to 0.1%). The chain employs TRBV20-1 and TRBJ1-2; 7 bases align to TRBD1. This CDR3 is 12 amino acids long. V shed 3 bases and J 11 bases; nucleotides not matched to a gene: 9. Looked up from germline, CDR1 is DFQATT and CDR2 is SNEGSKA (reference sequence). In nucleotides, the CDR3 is TGCAGTGCTAGCTCAAGACAGGGTCCTTACACCTTC. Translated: CSASSRQGPYTF.

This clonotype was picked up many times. The CDR3 region has the DNA TGCGCCAGCAGCTTGGGGCGGGAGCAGTACTTC. Its protein is CASSLGREQYF. V gene TRBV5-1 combines with J gene TRBJ2-7; D is unclear. The ends were cut back, 0 bases at V and 7 bases at J, with 5 bases in the middle. CDR3 length: 11 amino acids. Germline V gene data show CDR1 as SGHRS and CDR2 as YFSETQ. The full variable domain, its missing parts supplied by reference TRBV5-1 and TRBJ2-7, is KAGVTQTPRYLIKTRGQQVTLSCSPISGHRSVSWYQQTPGQGLQFLFEYFSETQRNKGNFPGRFSGRQFSNSRSEMNVSTLELGDSALYLCASSLGREQYFGPGTRLTVT.